Listed below are T cell receptor beta chains from one sample, sequenced in a study of blood T cell repertoires in COVID-19. Measured with immunoSEQ multiplex PCR; TCRdb has only the in-frame clones, and not every one. Among just under 350,000 clones listed, about nine tenths were seen once. Sequencing was carried out using peripheral blood. The receptors stem from a woman aged 45-60 years with COVID-19, enrolled during active disease. CDR3s include the opening cysteine and the closing phenylalanine or tryptophan. The D gene is left open where the match is weak. The listing skips clone size in some rows; elsewhere it reads once, few, many or a size class.

D,V,J,size,CDR3,DNA
.,TRBV6-2/TRBV6-3,TRBJ2-3,.,CASSYVQGLKYF,TGTGCCAGCAGTTACGTACAGGGCCTAAAGTATTTT
.,TRBV6-5,TRBJ1-5,.,CASKTRGINQPQHF,TGTGCCAGCAAAACCCGGGGAATTAATCAGCCCCAGCATTTT
.,TRBV2,TRBJ1-5,.,CASSEASLEPQHF,TGTGCCAGCAGTGAAGCATCCCTCGAGCCCCAGCATTTT
.,TRBV24-1,TRBJ2-5,.,CATSELGANGRETQYF,TGTGCCACCAGTGAATTGGGGGCCAACGGGCGAGAGACCCAGTACTTC
.,TRBV29-1,TRBJ2-7,.,CSVGAVYSYEQYF,TGCAGCGTGGGGGCGGTGTATTCCTACGAGCAGTACTTC
.,TRBV7-2,TRBJ2-5,.,CASSLVVETQYF,TGTGCCAGCAGCTTAGTAGTGGAGACCCAGTACTTC
TRBD1,TRBV19,TRBJ2-5,.,CASSINRGRETQYF,TGTGCCAGTAGTATCAACAGGGGGCGAGAGACCCAGTACTTC
.,TRBV11-3,TRBJ2-3,.,CASSLDGTSTDTQYF,TGTGCCAGCAGCCTGGACGGGACTAGCACAGATACGCAGTATTTT
.,TRBV6-5,TRBJ2-2,.,CASRPGGPAGELFF,TGTGCCAGCAGACCCGGAGGGCCAGCCGGGGAGCTGTTTTTT
.,TRBV30,TRBJ2-1,.,CAWSVAEALYNEQFF,TGTGCCTGGAGTGTAGCGGAGGCCCTGTACAATGAGCAGTTCTTC
TRBD2,TRBV7-2,TRBJ2-7,once,CASSLGVAGYEQYF,TGTGCCAGCAGCTTAGGGGTAGCGGGGTACGAGCAGTACTTC
TRBD1,TRBV12-3/TRBV12-4,TRBJ1-1,.,CASSVQGAEAFF,TGTGCCAGCAGTGTACAGGGGGCTGAAGCTTTCTTT
TRBD1,TRBV4-1,TRBJ1-4,.,CASSQGWRDREEKLFF,TGCGCCAGCAGCCAAGGTTGGCGGGACAGGGAAGAAAAACTGTTTTTT
TRBD1,TRBV30,TRBJ1-2,.,CAWSSPAGGYGYTF,TGTGCCTGGAGTAGCCCCGCAGGGGGCTATGGCTACACCTTC
.,TRBV29-1,TRBJ1-1,.,CSVLKGSRATTEAFF,TGCAGCGTTCTAAAGGGCAGCAGGGCGACCACTGAAGCTTTCTTT
TRBD1,TRBV28,TRBJ1-1,.,CASRPYGGGMNTEAFF,TGTGCCAGCAGACCCTACGGAGGGGGCATGAACACTGAAGCTTTCTTT
TRBD1,TRBV2,TRBJ1-1,.,CASRLDRGRGTEAFF,TGTGCCAGCAGACTAGACAGGGGCCGGGGCACTGAAGCTTTCTTT
.,TRBV27,TRBJ2-3,.,CASSLSGPAGSGTDTQYF,TGTGCCAGCAGTTTATCCGGACCGGCGGGATCCGGCACAGATACGCAGTATTTT
.,TRBV5-1,TRBJ1-1,.,CASSFGGVKAEAFF,TGCGCCAGCAGCTTCGGGGGGGTTAAGGCTGAAGCTTTCTTT
TRBD1,TRBV6-5,TRBJ2-7,.,CASSYRDRGQYEQYF,TGTGCCAGCAGTTACCGGGACAGGGGGCAGTACGAGCAGTACTTC
TRBD2,TRBV7-9,TRBJ2-5,.,CASSLGASGRSKGETQYF,TGTGCCAGCAGCTTGGGAGCTAGCGGGAGGTCCAAGGGGGAGACCCAGTACTTC
TRBD2,TRBV5-4,TRBJ2-3,.,CASSTAGGPQDTQYF,TGTGCCAGCAGCACAGCGGGAGGGCCCCAAGATACGCAGTATTTT
.,TRBV24-1,TRBJ2-7,few,CATSAIGQREQYF,TGTGCCACCAGTGCGATCGGACAGCGCGAGCAGTACTTC
.,TRBV6-1,TRBJ1-2,.,CASSERGGGYGYTF,TGTGCCAGCAGTGAACGGGGGGGCGGCTATGGCTACACCTTC
TRBD1,TRBV19,TRBJ1-1,.,CASSIPTGMDTEAFF,TGTGCCAGTAGTATTCCGACAGGGATGGACACTGAAGCTTTCTTT
.,TRBV29-1,TRBJ2-5,once,CSVDSQDTGETQYF,TGCAGCGTTGATTCACAGGACACGGGAGAGACCCAGTACTTC
TRBD1,TRBV11-2,TRBJ2-1,once,CASSLDDRGWAEQFF,TGTGCCAGCAGCTTAGACGACAGGGGTTGGGCTGAGCAGTTCTTC
TRBD1,TRBV5-6,TRBJ2-7,.,CASSFRQGHSYEQYF,TGTGCCAGCAGCTTCCGACAGGGGCACTCCTACGAGCAGTACTTC